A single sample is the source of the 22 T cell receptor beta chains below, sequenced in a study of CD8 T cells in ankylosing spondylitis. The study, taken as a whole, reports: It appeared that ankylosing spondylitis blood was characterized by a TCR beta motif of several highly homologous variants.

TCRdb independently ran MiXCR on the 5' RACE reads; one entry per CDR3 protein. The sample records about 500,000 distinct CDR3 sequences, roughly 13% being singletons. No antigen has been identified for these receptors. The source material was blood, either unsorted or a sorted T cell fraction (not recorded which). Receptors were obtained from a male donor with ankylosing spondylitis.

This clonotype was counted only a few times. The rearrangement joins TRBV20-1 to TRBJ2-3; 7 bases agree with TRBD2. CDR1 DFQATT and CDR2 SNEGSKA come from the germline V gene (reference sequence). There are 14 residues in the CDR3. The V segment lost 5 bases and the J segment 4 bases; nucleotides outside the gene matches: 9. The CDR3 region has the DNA TGCAGTGCTCCCAGCGGGGTGGGGGCAGATACGCAGTATTTT. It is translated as CSAPSGVGADTQYF.

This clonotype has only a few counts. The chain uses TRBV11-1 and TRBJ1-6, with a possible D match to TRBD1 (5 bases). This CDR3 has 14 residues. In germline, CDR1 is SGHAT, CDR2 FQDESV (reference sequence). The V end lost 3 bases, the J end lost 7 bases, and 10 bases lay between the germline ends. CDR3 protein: CASSFRGNNSPLHF. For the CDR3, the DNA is TGTGCCAGCAGCTTTCGGGGGAACAATTCACCCCTCCACTTT.

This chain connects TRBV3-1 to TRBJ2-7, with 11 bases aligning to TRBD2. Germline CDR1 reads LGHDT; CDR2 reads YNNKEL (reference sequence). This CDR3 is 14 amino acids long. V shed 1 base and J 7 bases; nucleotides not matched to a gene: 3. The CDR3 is CASSQGLAGFEQYV. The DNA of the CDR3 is TGTGCCAGCAGCCAAGGACTAGCGGGATTTGAGCAGTACGTC.

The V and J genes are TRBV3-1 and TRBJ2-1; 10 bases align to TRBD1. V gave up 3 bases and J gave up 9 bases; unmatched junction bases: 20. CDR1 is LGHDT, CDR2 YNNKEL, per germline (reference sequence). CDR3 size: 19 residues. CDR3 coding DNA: TGTGCCAGCAGCCAGCATTTTTGGTTGGGACAGGGGTTTTCGGGTGAGCAGTTCTTC. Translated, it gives CASSQHFWLGQGFSGEQFF.

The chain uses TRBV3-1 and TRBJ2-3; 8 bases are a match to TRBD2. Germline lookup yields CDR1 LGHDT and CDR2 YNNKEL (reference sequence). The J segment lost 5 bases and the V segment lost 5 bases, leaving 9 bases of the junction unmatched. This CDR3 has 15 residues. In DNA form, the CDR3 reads TGTGCCAGCAGCTGGGGACTAGGAAGGGAAGATACGCAGTATTTT. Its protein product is CASSWGLGREDTQYF.

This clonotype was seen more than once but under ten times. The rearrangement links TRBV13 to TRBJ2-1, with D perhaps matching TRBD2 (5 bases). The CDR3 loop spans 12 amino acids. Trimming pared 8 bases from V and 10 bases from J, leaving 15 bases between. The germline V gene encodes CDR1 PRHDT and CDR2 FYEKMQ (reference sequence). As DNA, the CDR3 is TGTGCCAGCCGGACTGCGGCAGTAGAGCAGTTCTTC. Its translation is CASRTAAVEQFF.

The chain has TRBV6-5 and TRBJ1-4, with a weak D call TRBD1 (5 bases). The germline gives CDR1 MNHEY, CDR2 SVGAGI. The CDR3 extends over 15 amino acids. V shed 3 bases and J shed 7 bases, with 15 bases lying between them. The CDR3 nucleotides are TGTGCCAGCAGTTATTCGACAGACACGGGTGAAAAACTGTTTTTT. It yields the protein CASSYSTDTGEKLFF.

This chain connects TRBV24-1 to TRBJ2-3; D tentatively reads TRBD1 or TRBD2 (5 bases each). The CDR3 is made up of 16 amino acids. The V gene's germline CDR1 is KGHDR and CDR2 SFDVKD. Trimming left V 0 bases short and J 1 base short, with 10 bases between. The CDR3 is CATSDLGARGTDTQYF. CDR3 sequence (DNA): TGTGCCACCAGTGATTTGGGGGCGCGGGGCACAGATACGCAGTATTTT.

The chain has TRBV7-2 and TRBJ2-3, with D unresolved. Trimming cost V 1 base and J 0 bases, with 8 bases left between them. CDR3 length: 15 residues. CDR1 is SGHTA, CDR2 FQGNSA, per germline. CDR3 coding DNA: TGTGCCAGCAGCTTAGTGGGGATGAGCACAGATACGCAGTATTTT. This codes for CASSLVGMSTDTQYF.

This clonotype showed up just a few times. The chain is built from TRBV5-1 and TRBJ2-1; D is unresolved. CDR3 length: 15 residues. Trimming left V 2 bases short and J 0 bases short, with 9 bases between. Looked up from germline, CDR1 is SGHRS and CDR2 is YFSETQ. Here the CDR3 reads CASSLTLSSYNEQFF. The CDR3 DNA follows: TGCGCCAGCAGCTTAACTTTGAGCTCCTACAATGAGCAGTTCTTC.

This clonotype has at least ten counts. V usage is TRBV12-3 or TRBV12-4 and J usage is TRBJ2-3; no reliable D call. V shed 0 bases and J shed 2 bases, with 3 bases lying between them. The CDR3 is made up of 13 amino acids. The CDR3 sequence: CASSLATTDTQYF. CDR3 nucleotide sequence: TGTGCCAGCAGTTTAGCGACCACAGATACGCAGTATTTT.

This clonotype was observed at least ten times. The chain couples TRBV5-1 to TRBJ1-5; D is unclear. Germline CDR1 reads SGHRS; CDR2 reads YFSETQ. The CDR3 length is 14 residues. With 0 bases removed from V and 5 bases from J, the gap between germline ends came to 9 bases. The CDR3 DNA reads TGCGCCAGCAGCTTGGAAGGGCGTGATCAGCCCCAGCATTTT. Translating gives CASSLEGRDQPQHF.

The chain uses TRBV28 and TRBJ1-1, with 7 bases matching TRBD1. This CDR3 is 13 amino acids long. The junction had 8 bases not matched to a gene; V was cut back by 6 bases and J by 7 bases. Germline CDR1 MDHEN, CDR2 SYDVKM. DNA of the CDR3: TGTGCCAGCAGGGACGGGACAGCGCTTGAAGCTTTCTTT. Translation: CASRDGTALEAFF.

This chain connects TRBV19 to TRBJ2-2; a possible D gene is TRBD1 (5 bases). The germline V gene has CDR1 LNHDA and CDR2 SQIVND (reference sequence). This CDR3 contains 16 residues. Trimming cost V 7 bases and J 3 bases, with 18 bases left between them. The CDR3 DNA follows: TGTGCCAGTACCCTTCCCAAGGGGATGGACACCGGGGAGCTGTTTTTT. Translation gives CASTLPKGMDTGELFF.

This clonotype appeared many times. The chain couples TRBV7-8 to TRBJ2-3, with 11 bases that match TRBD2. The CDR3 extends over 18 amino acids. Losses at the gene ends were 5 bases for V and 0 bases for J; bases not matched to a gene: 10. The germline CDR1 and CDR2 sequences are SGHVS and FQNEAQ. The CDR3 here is CASSPSTSGDASTDTQYF. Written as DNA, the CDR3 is TGTGCCAGCAGCCCTTCGACTAGCGGGGACGCTAGCACAGATACGCAGTATTTT.

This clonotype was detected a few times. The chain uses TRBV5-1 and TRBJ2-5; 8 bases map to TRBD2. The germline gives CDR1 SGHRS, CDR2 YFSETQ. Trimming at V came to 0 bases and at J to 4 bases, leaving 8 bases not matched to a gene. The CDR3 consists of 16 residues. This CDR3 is CASSLASSGSGETQYF. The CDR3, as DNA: TGCGCCAGCAGCTTGGCGTCCAGCGGGAGTGGAGAGACCCAGTACTTC.

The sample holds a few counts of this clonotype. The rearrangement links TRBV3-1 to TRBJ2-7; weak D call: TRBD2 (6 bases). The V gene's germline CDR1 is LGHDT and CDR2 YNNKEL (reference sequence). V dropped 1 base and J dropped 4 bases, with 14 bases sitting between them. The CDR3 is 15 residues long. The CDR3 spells CASSQAGGSGYEQYF. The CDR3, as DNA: TGTGCCAGCAGCCAAGCAGGAGGGAGTGGGTACGAGCAGTACTTC.

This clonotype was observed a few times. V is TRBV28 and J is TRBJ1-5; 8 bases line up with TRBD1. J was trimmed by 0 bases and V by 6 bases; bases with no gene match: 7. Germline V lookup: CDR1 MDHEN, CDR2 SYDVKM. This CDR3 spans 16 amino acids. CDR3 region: CASRPGTGYSNQPQHF. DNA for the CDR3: TGTGCCAGCAGACCCGGGACAGGCTATAGCAATCAGCCCCAGCATTTT.

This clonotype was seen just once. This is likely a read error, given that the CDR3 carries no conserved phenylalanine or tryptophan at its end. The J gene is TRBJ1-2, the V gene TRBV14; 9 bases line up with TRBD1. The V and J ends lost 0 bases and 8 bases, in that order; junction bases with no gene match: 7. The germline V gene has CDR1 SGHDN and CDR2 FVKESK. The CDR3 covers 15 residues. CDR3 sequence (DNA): TGTGCCAGCAGCCAAGAAGAGACCGGGACAGGGGGCTACACCTCC. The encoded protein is CASSQEETGTGGYTS.

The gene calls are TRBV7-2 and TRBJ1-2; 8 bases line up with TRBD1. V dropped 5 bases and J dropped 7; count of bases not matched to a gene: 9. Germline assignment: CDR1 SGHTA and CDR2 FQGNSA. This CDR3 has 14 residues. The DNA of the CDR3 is TGTGCCAGCAGCCGAGCCCAGGGGGCCGGTGGCTACACCTTC. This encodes CASSRAQGAGGYTF.

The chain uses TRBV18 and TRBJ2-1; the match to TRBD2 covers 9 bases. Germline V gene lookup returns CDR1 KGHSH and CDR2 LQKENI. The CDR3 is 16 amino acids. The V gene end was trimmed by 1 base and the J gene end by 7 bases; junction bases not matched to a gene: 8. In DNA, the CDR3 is TGTGCCAGCTCACCACGGAATAGCGGGAGTCAGAATGAGCAGTTCTTC. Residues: CASSPRNSGSQNEQFF.

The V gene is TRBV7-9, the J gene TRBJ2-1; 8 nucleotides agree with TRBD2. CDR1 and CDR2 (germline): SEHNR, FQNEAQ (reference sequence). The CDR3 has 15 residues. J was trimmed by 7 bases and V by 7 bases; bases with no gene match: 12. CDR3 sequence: CASTPRGGAENEQFF. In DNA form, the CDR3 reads TGTGCCAGCACCCCCCGGGGGGGCGCGGAAAATGAGCAGTTCTTC.